Below, one T cell receptor beta chain is given with its context. The CDR3 is made up of 14 amino acids. Germline CDR1 reads SGHRS; CDR2 reads YFSETQ. With 4 bases clipped from V and 6 bases from J, the junction kept 7 bases outside the gene matches. Methods used by the authors: Amplification of reference gene primers provided the estimated nucleated cell counts. Assay used: immunoSEQ multiplex PCR; TCRdb lists only in-frame clones, some missing. V, J and clone size are those of that table, while D and trimming were read from the DNA. Here the sample spans 88,000 or so clones, roughly 80% being singletons. The record originates from a study of blood T cell repertoires in COVID-19. Study background: From T cells, B-cell-depleted T cells, or PBMCs came the material, which was cDNA or gDNA.

The sample taken for sequencing was peripheral blood. V gene TRBV5-1 combines with J gene TRBJ2-1, with 7 bases aligning to TRBD1. The TCR originated in a man aged 55-75 years with acute or convalescent COVID-19. CDR3: CASSANRGGNEQFF. CDR3 in DNA: TGCGCCAGCAGCGCAAACAGGGGCGGCAATGAGCAGTTCTTC.